The clone carrying this T cell receptor beta chain appeared many times. Its antigen is unknown. This record comes from a study of CD8 T cells in ankylosing spondylitis. It was by quantitative 5'-RACE with molecular barcodes that TCR beta libraries were made. MiXCR was run by TCRdb on the 5' RACE reads, yielding one entry per CDR3 protein. The table has some 220,000 distinct CDR3 sequences, approximately 10% seen once. The CDR3 covers 14 residues. In germline, CDR1 is MGHDK, CDR2 SYGVNS. Trimming removed 10 bases from V and 3 bases from J; junction bases left unmatched: 7. Regarding the study as a whole: Matched synovial fluid from ankylosing spondylitis patients was reported to be enriched for disease-linked clones. Relatively rare in peripheral blood, disease-linked clones were also CD8+.

The chain combines TRBV25-1 with TRBJ2-1; 9 bases agree with TRBD1. Sequenced: blood, either unsorted or a sorted T cell fraction (not recorded which). This TCR derives from a male donor with ankylosing spondylitis or in good health (not recorded which). CDR3 protein: CATSGGQGYNEQFF. CDR3 in DNA: TGTGCCACCTCCGGGGGACAGGGCTACAATGAGCAGTTCTTC.